The 3 T cell receptor beta chains below come from one sample, sequenced in a study of CD8 T cells in Susac syndrome. About 0.45 to 1 ug RNA was reverse transcribed with random hexamers. From the immunoSEQ multiplex PCR reads, TCRdb called clonotypes with MiXCR, one entry per CDR3 protein. The sample includes 15,000 to 20,000 distinct CDR3 sequences, roughly 95% seen only once; the top ten take approximately 0.23%. The sample taken for sequencing was CD8+ T cells from PBMCs. Receptors were obtained from a human donor in good health.

The V and J genes are TRBV24-1 and TRBJ2-3; tentatively, D is TRBD2 (5 bases). V gave up 4 bases and J gave up 3 bases, with 13 bases separating them. This CDR3 comprises 15 residues. Germline V gene sequence: CDR1 KGHDR, CDR2 SFDVKD. The CDR3 nucleotides are TGTGCCACCAGTGACCGCGGACTGGAAACAGATACGCAGTATTTT. Protein: CATSDRGLETDTQYF.

A single count supports this clonotype. The V gene is TRBV29-1, the J gene TRBJ2-1; D unresolved. The V end lost 5 bases, the J end lost 3 bases, and 11 bases lay between the germline ends. The CDR3 covers 13 residues. CDR1 SQVTM and CDR2 ANQGSEA come from the germline V gene. CDR3: CSVPGWGYNEQFF. DNA for the CDR3: TGCAGCGTTCCTGGATGGGGCTACAATGAGCAGTTCTTC.

The V and J genes are TRBV30 and TRBJ1-5; D not certain. Germline CDR1 and CDR2: GTSNPN and SVGIG (reference sequence). The ends were cut back, 1 base at V and 2 bases at J, with 15 bases in the middle. The CDR3 loop spans 16 amino acids. The chain's CDR3 is CAWSAETRGGNQPQHF. In nucleotides, the CDR3 is TGTGCCTGGAGTGCAGAAACCAGAGGTGGCAATCAGCCCCAGCATTTT.